The text below deals with one TCR beta chain. Its target is not known. This sample is drawn from a study of beta chain features in type 1 diabetes. V lost 1 base to trimming and J lost 5 bases, with 12 bases between them. Germline V CDR1 and CDR2: LNHNV, YYDKDF (reference sequence). The CDR3 runs to 15 residues. Every isolated RNA sample was fully reverse transcribed, so sequencing captured expressed TCRB transcripts. Naive, central memory and regulatory T cell samples came to a mean of roughly 3.6 million reads. Profiled with immunoSEQ multiplex PCR; TCRdb holds only in-frame clones, not every one. The sample holds about 270,000 clones, 13% to 15% seen once. Whole-study findings and limits: In every one of the four CD4+ subsets, TCRB CDR3s were moderately but significantly shorter in Type 1 diabetes patients. Among type 1 diabetes patients, VDJ junctions had fewer insertions and more deletions.

Each of the CD4+ naive, central memory, regulatory and stem cell-like memory populations was sorted via CD45RO/CCR7/CD25/CD127/CD95/CD27. The receptor was isolated from a man aged 30 to 39 with type 1 diabetes. Sequenced: naive CD4+ T cells from blood. V usage is TRBV15 and J usage is TRBJ2-1, with no clear D. In nucleotides, the CDR3 is TGTGCCACCAGCAGAGTGAGTCGAACAGACAATGAGCAGTTCTTC. Amino acid sequence: CATSRVSRTDNEQFF.